This is a list of T cell receptor beta chains from one sample in a study of blood T cell repertoires in COVID-19. The table came from immunoSEQ multiplex PCR; TCRdb's copy has only in-frame clones and leaves some out. The profile covers 55,000 to 75,000 clones, with roughly 80% appearing a single time and approximately 10% taken by the ten largest. Sequencing was carried out using peripheral blood. The receptors derive from a man older than 75 with COVID-19, enrolled during active disease. Both conserved end residues are part of each CDR3. A D gene is named only where the DNA matches it firmly. Rows give clone size only sometimes, using once, few, many, or a class for an expanded clone.

>14|TRBV7-2|.|TRBJ1-2|.
CASASGSSNYGYTF
TGTGCCAGCGCTTCCGGGAGTTCTAACTATGGCTACACCTTC
>17|TRBV4-1|TRBD1|TRBJ1-6|.
CASSPSGLRDSNSPLHF
TGCGCCAGCAGCCCAAGCGGGCTTCGGGACAGTAATTCACCCCTCCACTTT
>16|TRBV4-3|.|TRBJ1-6|.
CASSQGESGGLVPLHF
TGCGCCAGCAGCCAAGGGGAGTCGGGGGGCCTGGTCCCCCTCCACTTT
>14|TRBV11-2|.|TRBJ1-1|once
CASSPRHPNTEAFF
TGTGCCAGCAGCCCCCGACACCCGAACACTGAAGCTTTCTTT
>15|TRBV5-4|.|TRBJ1-3|.
CASSLRERGGNTIYF
TGTGCCAGCAGCCTGCGAGAAAGAGGGGGAAACACCATATATTTT
>13|TRBV6-2/TRBV6-3|TRBD1|TRBJ2-7|few
CASSQTDRYEQYF
TGTGCCAGCAGTCAAACGGACAGGTACGAGCAGTACTTC
>15|TRBV19|.|TRBJ2-3|.
CASRSGSSGVDTQYF
TGTGCCAGTCGGAGTGGGTCTAGTGGTGTAGATACGCAGTATTTT
>18|TRBV27|TRBD2|TRBJ2-6|.
CASSSGRGYGVGANVLTF
TGTGCCAGCAGTTCCGGGAGGGGTTACGGTGTTGGGGCCAACGTCCTGACTTTC
>19|TRBV7-8|.|TRBJ1-1|.
CASTPIPPGDHTLNTEAFF
TGTGCCAGCACCCCCATTCCCCCAGGCGACCACACCCTGAACACTGAAGCTTTCTTT
>14|TRBV7-8|TRBD1|TRBJ1-1|.
CASSSGTGGRGAFF
TGTGCCAGCAGCTCCGGGACAGGGGGCAGGGGAGCTTTCTTT
>13|TRBV24-1|.|TRBJ2-2|.
CATSDLNRRELFF
TGTGCCACCAGTGACCTAAACAGAAGGGAGCTGTTTTTT
>15|TRBV4-3|.|TRBJ1-5|once
CASSQTTGSNQPQHF
TGCGCCAGCAGCCAAACGACAGGTAGCAATCAGCCCCAGCATTTT
>14|TRBV7-9|.|TRBJ1-5|.
CASSRAGGNQPQHF
TGTGCCAGCAGCCGCGCAGGGGGCAATCAGCCCCAGCATTTT
>16|TRBV18|.|TRBJ2-1|.
CASSPPQGTVHNEQFF
TGTGCCAGCTCACCTCCCCAGGGAACCGTCCACAATGAGCAGTTCTTC
>14|TRBV28|.|TRBJ2-1|.
CASSQGGSYNEQFF
TGTGCCAGCAGTCAGGGGGGCTCCTACAATGAGCAGTTCTTC